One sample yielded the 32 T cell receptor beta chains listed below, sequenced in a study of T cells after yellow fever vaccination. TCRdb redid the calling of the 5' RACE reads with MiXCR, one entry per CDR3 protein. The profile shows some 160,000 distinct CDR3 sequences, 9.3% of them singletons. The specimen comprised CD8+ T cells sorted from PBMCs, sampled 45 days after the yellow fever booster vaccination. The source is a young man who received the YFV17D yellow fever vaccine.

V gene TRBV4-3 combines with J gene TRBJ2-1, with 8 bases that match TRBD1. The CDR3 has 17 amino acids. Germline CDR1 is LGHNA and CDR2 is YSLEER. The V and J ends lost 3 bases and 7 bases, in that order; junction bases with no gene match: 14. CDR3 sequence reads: CASSQDSLTGAGNEQFF. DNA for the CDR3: TGCGCCAGCAGCCAGGACTCATTGACAGGGGCTGGAAATGAGCAGTTCTTC.

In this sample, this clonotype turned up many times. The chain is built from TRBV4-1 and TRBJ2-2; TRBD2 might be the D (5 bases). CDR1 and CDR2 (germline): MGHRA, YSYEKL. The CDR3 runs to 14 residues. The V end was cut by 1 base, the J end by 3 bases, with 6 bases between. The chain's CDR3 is CASSQAGDTGELFF. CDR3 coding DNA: TGCGCCAGCAGCCAAGCCGGGGACACCGGGGAGCTGTTTTTT.

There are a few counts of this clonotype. The CDR3 nucleotides are TGTGCCAGCGGCCTCCGGTCGAACACTGAAGCTTTCTTT. Translating it yields CASGLRSNTEAFF. V is TRBV27 and J is TRBJ1-1, with D unclear. Trimming removed 8 bases at V and 1 base at J, with 11 bases between. From germline, CDR1 is MNHEY and CDR2 SMNVEV (reference sequence). The CDR3 covers 13 residues.

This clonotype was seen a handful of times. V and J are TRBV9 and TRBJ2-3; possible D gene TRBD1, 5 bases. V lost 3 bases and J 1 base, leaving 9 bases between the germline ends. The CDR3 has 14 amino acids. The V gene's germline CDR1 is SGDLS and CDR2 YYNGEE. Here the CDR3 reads CASSGSRGTDTQYF. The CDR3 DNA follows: TGTGCCAGCAGCGGAAGCAGGGGCACAGATACGCAGTATTTT.

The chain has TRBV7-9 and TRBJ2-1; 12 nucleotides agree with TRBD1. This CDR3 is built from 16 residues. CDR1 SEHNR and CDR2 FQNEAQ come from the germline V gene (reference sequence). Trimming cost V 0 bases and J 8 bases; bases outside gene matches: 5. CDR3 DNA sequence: TGTGCCAGCAGCTTAGCGGGGACAGGGGGCATAGATGAGCAGTTCTTC. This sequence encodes CASSLAGTGGIDEQFF.

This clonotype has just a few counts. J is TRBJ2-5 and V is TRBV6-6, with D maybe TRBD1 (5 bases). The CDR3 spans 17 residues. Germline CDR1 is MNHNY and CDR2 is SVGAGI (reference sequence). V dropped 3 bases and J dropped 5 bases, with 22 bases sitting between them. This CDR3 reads CASSYGHRADVSETQYF. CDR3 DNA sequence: TGTGCCAGCAGTTATGGACACCGAGCTGACGTGTCGGAGACCCAGTACTTC.

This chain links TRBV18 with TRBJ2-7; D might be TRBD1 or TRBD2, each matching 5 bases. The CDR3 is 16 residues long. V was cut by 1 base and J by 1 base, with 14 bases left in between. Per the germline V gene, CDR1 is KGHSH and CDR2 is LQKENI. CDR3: CASSPLDRDGSYEQYV. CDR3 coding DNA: TGTGCCAGCTCACCACTCGATCGGGACGGGTCCTACGAGCAGTACGTC.

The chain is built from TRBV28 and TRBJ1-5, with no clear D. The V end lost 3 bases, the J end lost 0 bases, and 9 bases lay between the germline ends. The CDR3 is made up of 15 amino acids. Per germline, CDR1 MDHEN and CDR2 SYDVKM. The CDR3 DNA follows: TGTGCCAGCAGTTTTTATTCTGGTAGCAATCAGCCCCAGCATTTT. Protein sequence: CASSFYSGSNQPQHF.

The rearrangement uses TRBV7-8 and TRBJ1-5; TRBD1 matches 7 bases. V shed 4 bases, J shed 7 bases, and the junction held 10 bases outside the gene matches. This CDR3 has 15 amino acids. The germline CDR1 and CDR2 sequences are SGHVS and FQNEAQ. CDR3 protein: CASSSGAGGGQPQHF. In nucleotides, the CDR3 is TGTGCCAGCAGCTCTGGGGCAGGGGGTGGACAGCCCCAGCATTTT.

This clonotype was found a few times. The CDR3 loop is CSARDRGLGGETQYF. The CDR3 coding sequence is TGCAGTGCTAGAGATAGAGGACTTGGTGGGGAGACCCAGTACTTC. The J gene is TRBJ2-5, the V gene TRBV20-1; D is perhaps TRBD2 (5 bases). CDR3 length equals 15 residues. V lost 0 bases and J lost 5, with 16 bases in between. Germline V gives CDR1 DFQATT, CDR2 SNEGSKA (reference sequence).

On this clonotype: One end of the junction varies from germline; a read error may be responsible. CDR3 in amino acids: CASSQDSGYDSPLHF. CDR3 DNA sequence: TGTGCCAGCAGCCAAGACTCGGGCTATGATTCACCCCTCCACTTT. The chain has TRBV14 and TRBJ1-6, with unresolved D. Looked up from germline, CDR1 is SGHDN and CDR2 is FVKESK. The CDR3 is 15 amino acids.

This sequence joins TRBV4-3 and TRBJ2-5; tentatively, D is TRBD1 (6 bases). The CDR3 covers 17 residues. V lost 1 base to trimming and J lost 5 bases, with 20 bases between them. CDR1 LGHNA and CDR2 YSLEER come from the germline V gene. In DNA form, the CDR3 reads TGCGCCAGCAGCCAAGCGACCGTAGTAGGGGGAGAGGAGACCCAGTACTTC. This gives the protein CASSQATVVGGEETQYF.

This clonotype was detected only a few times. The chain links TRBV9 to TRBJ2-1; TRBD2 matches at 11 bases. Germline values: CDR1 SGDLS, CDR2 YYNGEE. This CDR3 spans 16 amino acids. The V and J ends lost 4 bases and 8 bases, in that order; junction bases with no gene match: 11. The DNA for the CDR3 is TGTGCCAGCAGCTCTTGGGCTAGCGGGGGGTACTATGAGCAGTTCTTC. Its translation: CASSSWASGGYYEQFF.

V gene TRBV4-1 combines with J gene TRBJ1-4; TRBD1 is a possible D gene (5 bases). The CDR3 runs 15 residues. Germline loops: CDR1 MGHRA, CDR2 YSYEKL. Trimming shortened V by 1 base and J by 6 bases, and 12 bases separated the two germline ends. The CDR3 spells CASSQVSRGDEKLFF. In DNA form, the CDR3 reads TGCGCCAGCAGCCAAGTCTCTCGGGGGGATGAAAAACTGTTTTTT.

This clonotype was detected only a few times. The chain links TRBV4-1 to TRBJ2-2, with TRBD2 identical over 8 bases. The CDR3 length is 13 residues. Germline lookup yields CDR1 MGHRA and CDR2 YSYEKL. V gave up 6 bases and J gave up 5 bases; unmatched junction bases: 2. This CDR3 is CASRAGETGELFF. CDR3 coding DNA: TGCGCCAGCAGAGCGGGGGAGACCGGGGAGCTGTTTTTT.

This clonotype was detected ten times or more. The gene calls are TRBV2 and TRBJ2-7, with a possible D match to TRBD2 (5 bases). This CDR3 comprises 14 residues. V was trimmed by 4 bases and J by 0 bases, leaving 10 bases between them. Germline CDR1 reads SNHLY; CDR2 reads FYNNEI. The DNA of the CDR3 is TGTGCCAGCAGTGGGGAGACCAGCTCCTACGAGCAGTACTTC. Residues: CASSGETSSYEQYF. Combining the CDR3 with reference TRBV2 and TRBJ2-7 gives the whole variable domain EPEVTQTPSHQVTQMGQEVILRCVPISNHLYFYWYRQILGQKVEFLVSFYNNEISEKSEIFDDQFSVERPDGSNFTLKIRSTKLEDSAMYFCASSGETSSYEQYFGPGTRLTVT.

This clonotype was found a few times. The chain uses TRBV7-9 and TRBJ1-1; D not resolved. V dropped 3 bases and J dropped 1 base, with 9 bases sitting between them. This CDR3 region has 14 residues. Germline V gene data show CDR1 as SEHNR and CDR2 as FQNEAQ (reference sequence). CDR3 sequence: CASSFLTENTEAFF. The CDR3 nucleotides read TGTGCCAGCAGCTTCCTGACTGAGAACACTGAAGCTTTCTTT.

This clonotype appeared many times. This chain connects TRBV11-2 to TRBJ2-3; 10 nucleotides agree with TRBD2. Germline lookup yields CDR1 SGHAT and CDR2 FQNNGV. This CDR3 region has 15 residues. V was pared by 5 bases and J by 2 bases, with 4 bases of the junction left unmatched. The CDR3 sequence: CASSNSGGTTDTQYF. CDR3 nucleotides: TGTGCCAGCAGCAATAGCGGGGGGACCACAGATACGCAGTATTTT.

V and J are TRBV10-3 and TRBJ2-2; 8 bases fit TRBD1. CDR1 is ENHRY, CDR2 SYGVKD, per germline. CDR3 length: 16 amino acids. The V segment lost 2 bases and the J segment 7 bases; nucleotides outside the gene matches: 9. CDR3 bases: TGTGCCATCAGTGAGCCAACGCGGACAGGGCTCGGGGAGCTGTTTTTT. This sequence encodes CAISEPTRTGLGELFF.

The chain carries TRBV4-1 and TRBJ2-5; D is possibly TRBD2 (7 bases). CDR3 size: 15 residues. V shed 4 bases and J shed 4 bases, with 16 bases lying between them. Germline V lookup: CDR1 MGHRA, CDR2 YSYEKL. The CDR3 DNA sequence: TGCGCCAGCAGCCCCGGGGGCGGGGGCGGAGAGACCCAGTACTTC. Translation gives CASSPGGGGGETQYF.

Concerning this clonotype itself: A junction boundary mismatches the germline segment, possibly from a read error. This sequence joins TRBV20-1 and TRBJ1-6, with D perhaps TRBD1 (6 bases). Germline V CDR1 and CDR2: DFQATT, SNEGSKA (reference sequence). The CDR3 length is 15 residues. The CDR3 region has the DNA TGCAGCGCTACCGGGGGGCGGACCTATAATTCACCCCTCCACTTT. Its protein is CSATGGRTYNSPLHF.

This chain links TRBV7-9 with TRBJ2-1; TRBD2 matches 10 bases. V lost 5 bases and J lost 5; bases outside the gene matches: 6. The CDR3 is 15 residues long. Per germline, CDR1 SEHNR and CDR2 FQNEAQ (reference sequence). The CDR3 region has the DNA TGTGCCAGCAGCCACACTAGCGGGGCCCACAATGAGCAGTTCTTC. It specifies CASSHTSGAHNEQFF.

The CDR3 sequence: CASSPRTAWDETQYF. The CDR3 DNA reads as TGTGCCAGCAGCCCCCGCACGGCGTGGGATGAGACCCAGTACTTC. This chain links TRBV6-5 with TRBJ2-5; D gene ambiguous. The V gene's germline CDR1 is MNHEY and CDR2 SVGAGI. The germline V and J ends were trimmed by 6 bases and 5 bases, with 19 bases remaining between them. This CDR3 spans 15 amino acids.

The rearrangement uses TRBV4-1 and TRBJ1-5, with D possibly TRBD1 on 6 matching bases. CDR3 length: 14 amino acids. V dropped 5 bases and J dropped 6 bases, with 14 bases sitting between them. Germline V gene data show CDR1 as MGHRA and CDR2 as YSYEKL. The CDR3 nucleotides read TGCGCCAGCAGCAGGGCACAGGGTCCTCAGCCCCAGCATTTT. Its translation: CASSRAQGPQPQHF.

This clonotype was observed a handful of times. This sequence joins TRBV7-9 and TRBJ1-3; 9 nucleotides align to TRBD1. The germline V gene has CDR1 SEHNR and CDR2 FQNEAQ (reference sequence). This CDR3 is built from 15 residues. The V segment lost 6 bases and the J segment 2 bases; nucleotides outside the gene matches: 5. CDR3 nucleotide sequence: TGTGCCAGCAGGGATCGGACAGGGGCTGGAAACACCATATATTTT. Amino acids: CASRDRTGAGNTIYF.

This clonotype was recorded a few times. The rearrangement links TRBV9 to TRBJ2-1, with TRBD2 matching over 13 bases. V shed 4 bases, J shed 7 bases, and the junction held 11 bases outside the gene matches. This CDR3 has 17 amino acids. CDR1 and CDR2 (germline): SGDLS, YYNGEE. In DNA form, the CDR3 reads TGTGCCAGCAGCTCAAAAATAGGGACTAGCGGGATGAATGAGCAGTTCTTC. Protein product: CASSSKIGTSGMNEQFF.

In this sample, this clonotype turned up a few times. CDR3 in DNA: TGTGCCAGCAGCACCGGACAGGGGGCTGAAGCTTTCTTT. Translating gives CASSTGQGAEAFF. The chain uses TRBV7-6 and TRBJ1-1, with 10 bases identical to TRBD1. Germline V gene data show CDR1 as SGHVS and CDR2 as FNYEAQ. The trim removed 5 bases at V and 6 bases at J, leaving 3 bases unmatched. The CDR3 is 13 amino acids.

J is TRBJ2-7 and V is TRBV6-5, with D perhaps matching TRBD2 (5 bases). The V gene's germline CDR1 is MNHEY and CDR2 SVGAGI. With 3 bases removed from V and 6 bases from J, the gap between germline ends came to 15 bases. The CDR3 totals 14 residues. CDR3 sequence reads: CASSYTGKGTEQYF. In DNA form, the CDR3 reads TGTGCCAGCAGTTATACGGGAAAAGGCACCGAGCAGTACTTC.

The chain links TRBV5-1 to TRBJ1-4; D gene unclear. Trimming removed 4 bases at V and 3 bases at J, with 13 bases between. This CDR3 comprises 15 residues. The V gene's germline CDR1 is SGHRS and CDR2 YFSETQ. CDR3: CASSRVSPPNEKLFF. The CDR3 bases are TGCGCCAGCAGCCGAGTTAGTCCTCCTAATGAAAAACTGTTTTTT.

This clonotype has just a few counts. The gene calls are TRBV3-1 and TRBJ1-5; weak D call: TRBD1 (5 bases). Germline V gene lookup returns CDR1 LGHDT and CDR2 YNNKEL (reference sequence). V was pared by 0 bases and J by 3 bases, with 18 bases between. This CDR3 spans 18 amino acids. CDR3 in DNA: TGTGCCAGCAGCCAAGATATGGGGGTTGGCAGTTTCAATCAGCCCCAGCATTTT. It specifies CASSQDMGVGSFNQPQHF.

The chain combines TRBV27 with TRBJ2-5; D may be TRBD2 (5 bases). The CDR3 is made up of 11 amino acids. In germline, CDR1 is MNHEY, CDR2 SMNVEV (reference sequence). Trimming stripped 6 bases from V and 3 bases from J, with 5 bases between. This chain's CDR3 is CASSGEETQYF. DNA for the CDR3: TGTGCCAGCAGCGGGGAAGAGACCCAGTACTTC.

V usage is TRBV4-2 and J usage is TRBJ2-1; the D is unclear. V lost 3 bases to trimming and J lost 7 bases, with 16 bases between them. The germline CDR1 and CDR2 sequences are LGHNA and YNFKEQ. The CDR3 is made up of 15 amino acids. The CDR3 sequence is CASSQYSSVGNEQFF. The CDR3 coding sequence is TGTGCCAGCAGCCAGTACAGCTCTGTAGGTAATGAGCAGTTCTTC.